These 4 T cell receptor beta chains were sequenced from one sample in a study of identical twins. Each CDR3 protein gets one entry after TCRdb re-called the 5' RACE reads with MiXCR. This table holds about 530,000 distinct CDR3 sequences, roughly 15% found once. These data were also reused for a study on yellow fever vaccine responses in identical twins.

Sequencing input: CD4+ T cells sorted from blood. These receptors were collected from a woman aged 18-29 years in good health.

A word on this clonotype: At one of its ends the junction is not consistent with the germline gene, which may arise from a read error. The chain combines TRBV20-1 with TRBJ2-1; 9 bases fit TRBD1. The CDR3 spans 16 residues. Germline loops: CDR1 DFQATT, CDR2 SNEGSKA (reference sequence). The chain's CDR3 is CCARGSPGQGYNEQFF. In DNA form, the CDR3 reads TGCTGTGCTAGGGGTTCCCCGGGACAGGGCTACAATGAGCAGTTCTTC.

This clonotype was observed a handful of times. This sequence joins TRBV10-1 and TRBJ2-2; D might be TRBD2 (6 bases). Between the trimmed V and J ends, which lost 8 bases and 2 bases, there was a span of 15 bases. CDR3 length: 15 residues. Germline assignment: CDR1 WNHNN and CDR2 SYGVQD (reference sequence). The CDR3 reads CASAGTPNNTGELFF. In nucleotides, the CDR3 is TGCGCCAGCGCCGGGACTCCAAATAACACCGGGGAGCTGTTTTTT.

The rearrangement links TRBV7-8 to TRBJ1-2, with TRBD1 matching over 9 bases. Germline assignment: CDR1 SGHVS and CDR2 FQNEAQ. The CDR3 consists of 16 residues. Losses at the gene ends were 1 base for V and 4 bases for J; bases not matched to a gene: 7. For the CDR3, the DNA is TGTGCCAGCAGCTTAGAGGGACAGGGAAGGTCCTATGGCTACACCTTC. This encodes CASSLEGQGRSYGYTF.

This CDR3 reads CASSRLLHQPQHF. In nucleotides, the CDR3 is TGTGCCAGCAGTAGACTCTTACATCAGCCCCAGCATTTT. The chain recombines TRBV12-3 or TRBV12-4 with TRBJ1-5; D remains ambiguous. The CDR3 totals 13 residues. Trimming removed 5 bases from V and 5 bases from J, with 10 bases in between.